A single sample is the source of the 23 T cell receptor beta chains below, sequenced in a study of OX40 agonist ivuxolimab in advanced cancers. Method: immunoSEQ multiplex PCR; TCRdb's copy keeps in-frame clones and lacks some. Among approximately 18,000 clones listed, around 80% were seen once. Sample: CD4+ or CD8+ T cells sorted from blood, taken in a trial of the OX40 agonist ivuxolimab. The origin of the receptors is an adult with an advanced solid tumor such as melanoma, head and neck, liver or kidney cancer.

The chain links TRBV7-7 to TRBJ2-5, with 7 positions matching TRBD2. CDR3 length: 14 amino acids. V dropped 5 bases and J dropped 2; count of bases not matched to a gene: 5. Germline CDR1 SSHAT, CDR2 FNYEAQ (reference sequence). CDR3 loop: CASSASSGQETQYF. CDR3 coding DNA: TGTGCCAGCAGCGCCTCTAGCGGACAAGAGACCCAGTACTTC.

This clone has a handful of counts. The chain is built from TRBV5-6 and TRBJ2-1, with 8 bases matching TRBD1. CDR3 length: 14 amino acids. With V trimmed by 5 bases and J by 3 bases, 4 bases remained unmatched. CDR1 is SGHDT, CDR2 YYEEEE, per germline. The DNA for the CDR3 is TGTGCCAGCAGTTTTGGACAGGGCTACAATGAGCAGTTCTTC. Residues: CASSFGQGYNEQFF.

V and J are TRBV5-1 and TRBJ2-1, with 13 bases lining up with TRBD2. Germline CDR1 is SGHRS and CDR2 is YFSETQ. With 3 bases clipped from V and 8 bases from J, the junction kept 14 bases outside the gene matches. The CDR3 contains 18 residues. The DNA of the CDR3 is TGCGCCAGCAGCTCCGGACTAGCGGGGGTCAGACGGAGGGATGAGCAGTTCTTC. Its protein product is CASSSGLAGVRRRDEQFF. The full variable domain, rest sourced from reference TRBV5-1 and TRBJ2-1, is KAGVTQTPRYLIKTRGQQVTLSCSPISGHRSVSWYQQTPGQGLQFLFEYFSETQRNKGNFPGRFSGRQFSNSRSEMNVSTLELGDSALYLCASSSGLAGVRRRDEQFFGPGTRLTVL.

This sequence joins TRBV27 and TRBJ2-5, with TRBD1 as a possible D gene (6 bases). The end of the DNA fits TRBJ2-7 better, so the J call may be wrong. Germline lookup yields CDR1 MNHEY and CDR2 SMNVEV (reference sequence). The CDR3 sequence is 16 residues long. CDR3 nucleotides: TGTGCCAGCAGTGCATCGACAGGCCACCTCTCCTACGAGCAGTACTTC. It is translated as CASSASTGHLSYEQYF.

The rearrangement joins TRBV9 to TRBJ2-2; no firm D call. CDR1 is SGDLS, CDR2 YYNGEE, per germline. The ends were cut back, 0 bases at V and 0 bases at J, with 3 bases in the middle. This CDR3 comprises 14 residues. DNA of the CDR3: TGTGCCAGCAGCGTAGAGACGAACACCGGGGAGCTGTTTTTT. Translated, it gives CASSVETNTGELFF.

The chain is built from TRBV21-1 and TRBJ2-4; TRBD2 reflects the table's D call only, with no check against the DNA. TRBV21-1 is recorded as a pseudogene. This CDR3 spans 14 amino acids. The CDR3 coding sequence is TGTGCCAGCAGTGGGAGGGATAGCTTGAACATTCAGTACTTC. It is translated as CASSGRDSLNIQYF.

V and J are TRBV7-8 and TRBJ1-1; D unclear. The CDR3 is 13 amino acids. V dropped 5 bases and J dropped 1 base, with 8 bases sitting between them. Germline V lookup: CDR1 SGHVS, CDR2 FQNEAQ. CDR3: CASSPDANTEAFF. The CDR3 nucleotides are TGTGCCAGCAGCCCGGACGCGAACACTGAAGCTTTCTTT.

The chain employs TRBV28 and TRBJ1-3; the D is unclear. Trimming pared 6 bases from V and 3 bases from J, leaving 18 bases between. Germline V gene sequence: CDR1 MDHEN, CDR2 SYDVKM. The length of the CDR3 is 16 residues. The CDR3 DNA follows: TGTGCCAGCAGCCTTGCTACCCCAGGTTTTGGAAACACCATATATTTT. It is translated as CASSLATPGFGNTIYF.

The V and J genes are TRBV30 and TRBJ2-4; tentatively, D is TRBD1 (7 bases). Trimming left V 3 bases short and J 7 bases short, with 16 bases between. Germline V gene sequence: CDR1 GTSNPN, CDR2 SVGIG (reference sequence). CDR3 size: 14 residues. The CDR3 reads CAWRKGRGTNIQYF. The CDR3 region has the DNA TGTGCCTGGAGAAAGGGCAGGGGGACTAACATTCAGTACTTC.

This chain uses TRBV28 with TRBJ2-7; 11 positions agree with TRBD2. Germline assignment: CDR1 MDHEN and CDR2 SYDVKM. Unmatched junction bases numbered 2, after V lost 5 bases and J lost 2 bases. This CDR3 contains 14 residues. CDR3 sequence: CASSIAGGAYEQYF. The DNA of the CDR3 is TGTGCCAGCAGTATAGCGGGAGGGGCCTACGAGCAGTACTTC.

The genes are TRBV13 and TRBJ2-7, with D uncertain. The CDR3 is 11 residues long. Trimming removed 5 bases from V and 2 bases from J, with 4 bases in between. Germline-derived CDR1 and CDR2 are PRHDT and FYEKMQ (reference sequence). CDR3 DNA sequence: TGTGCCAGCAGCGCCGCCTACGAGCAGTACTTC. Amino acid sequence: CASSAAYEQYF.

V gene TRBV28 combines with J gene TRBJ1-1; D is unclear. There are 13 residues in the CDR3. The germline V and J ends were trimmed by 5 bases and 0 bases, with 7 bases remaining between them. Germline V gene lookup returns CDR1 MDHEN and CDR2 SYDVKM. The CDR3 DNA is TGTGCCAGCAGTACCCGGATGAACACTGAAGCTTTCTTT. It specifies CASSTRMNTEAFF.

This clone was seen more than once but under ten times. The rearrangement joins TRBV29-1 to TRBJ1-1, with a possible D match to TRBD1 (6 bases). Looked up from germline, CDR1 is SQVTM and CDR2 is ANQGSEA. Trimming removed 4 bases at V and 11 bases at J, with 17 bases between. This CDR3 is built from 12 residues. The CDR3 loop is CSVANREVSAFF. CDR3 in DNA: TGCAGCGTTGCAAACAGGGAGGTCTCGGCTTTCTTT.

The chain uses TRBV2 and TRBJ2-7, with TRBD1 as a possible D gene (6 bases). The CDR3 is 15 residues long. The V gene's germline CDR1 is SNHLY and CDR2 FYNNEI. Trimming removed 0 bases at V and 3 bases at J, with 12 bases between. For the CDR3, the DNA is TGTGCCAGCAGTGAAGCCCCAGGGGTTAGCTACGAGCAGTACTTC. Encoded protein: CASSEAPGVSYEQYF.

This chain joins TRBV7-9 and TRBJ2-3; D gene unclear. Germline CDR1 and CDR2: SEHNR and FQNEAQ (reference sequence). The length of the CDR3 is 11 residues. V lost 5 bases, J lost 2 bases, and 2 bases lay in between. For the CDR3, the DNA is TGTGCCAGCAGCCCCACAGATACGCAGTATTTT. Residues: CASSPTDTQYF.

This clone was observed once. The CDR3 DNA follows: TGCGCCAGCAGCTTGTGGCAGGGGGCTTACAATGAGCAGTTCTTC. Translating it yields CASSLWQGAYNEQFF. This chain uses TRBV5-1 with TRBJ2-1, with TRBD1 matching 8 bases. Trimming removed 1 base from V and 4 bases from J; junction bases left unmatched: 4. Germline lookup yields CDR1 SGHRS and CDR2 YFSETQ. The CDR3 totals 15 residues.

This clone has a handful of counts. The V call is TRBV7-2, the J call TRBJ1-1; no firm D call. CDR3 length: 11 residues. The germline gives CDR1 SGHTA, CDR2 FQGNSA. The V end lost 3 bases, the J end lost 10 bases, and 9 bases lay between the germline ends. The CDR3 reads CASSFNGVAFF. CDR3 nucleotides: TGTGCCAGCAGCTTTAATGGGGTAGCTTTCTTT.

This clone appeared a single time. The rearrangement joins TRBV9 to TRBJ2-1; D perhaps matches TRBD1 (5 bases). Germline assignment: CDR1 SGDLS and CDR2 YYNGEE. The CDR3 length is 16 residues. V dropped 4 bases and J dropped 0 bases, with 14 bases sitting between them. CDR3 sequence: CASSPRTISSYNEQFF. For the CDR3, the DNA is TGTGCCAGCAGCCCTCGGACAATCAGCTCCTACAATGAGCAGTTCTTC.

The table lists this clone with a few counts. The chain couples TRBV5-1 to TRBJ2-1; 15 nucleotides align to TRBD2. V lost 4 bases and J lost 5; bases outside the gene matches: 10. Looked up from germline, CDR1 is SGHRS and CDR2 is YFSETQ. This CDR3 comprises 18 residues. The CDR3 sequence: CASSPGTSGRQGNNEQFF. CDR3 coding DNA: TGCGCCAGCAGCCCCGGGACTAGCGGGAGGCAAGGTAACAATGAGCAGTTCTTC.

This clone was observed once. The gene calls are TRBV18 and TRBJ2-1, with D unclear. The CDR3 has 11 residues. CDR1 is KGHSH, CDR2 LQKENI, per germline. V lost 3 bases and J lost 10, with 7 bases in between. CDR3 region: CASSPGNEQFF. The CDR3, as DNA: TGTGCCAGCTCACCCGGTAACGAGCAGTTCTTC.

The chain employs TRBV30 and TRBJ1-1, with 7 bases identical to TRBD1. V shed 0 bases, J shed 1 base, and the junction held 5 bases outside the gene matches. This CDR3 contains 15 residues. The germline V gene encodes CDR1 GTSNPN and CDR2 SVGIG (reference sequence). CDR3 nucleotide sequence: TGTGCCTGGAGTGTCATGACAGGGTCGAACACTGAAGCTTTCTTT. Translation: CAWSVMTGSNTEAFF.

This chain connects TRBV7-8 to TRBJ2-6; 13 nucleotides match TRBD2. V was clipped by 1 base and J by 0 bases; unmatched bases: 6. Germline assignment: CDR1 SGHVS and CDR2 FQNEAQ. The CDR3 runs 20 residues. This CDR3 reads CASSLVVGLAGFSGANVLTF. The CDR3 DNA is TGTGCCAGCAGCTTAGTGGTGGGACTAGCGGGATTCTCTGGGGCCAACGTCCTGACTTTC.

This chain links TRBV28 with TRBJ2-3; 7 bases match TRBD2. Germline V gives CDR1 MDHEN, CDR2 SYDVKM. V lost 5 bases, J lost 2 bases, and 13 bases stayed unmatched. The CDR3 extends over 17 amino acids. For the CDR3, the DNA is TGTGCCAGCAGTATCCTGCAAGCGGGAACGGTCACAGATACGCAGTATTTT. Amino acids: CASSILQAGTVTDTQYF.